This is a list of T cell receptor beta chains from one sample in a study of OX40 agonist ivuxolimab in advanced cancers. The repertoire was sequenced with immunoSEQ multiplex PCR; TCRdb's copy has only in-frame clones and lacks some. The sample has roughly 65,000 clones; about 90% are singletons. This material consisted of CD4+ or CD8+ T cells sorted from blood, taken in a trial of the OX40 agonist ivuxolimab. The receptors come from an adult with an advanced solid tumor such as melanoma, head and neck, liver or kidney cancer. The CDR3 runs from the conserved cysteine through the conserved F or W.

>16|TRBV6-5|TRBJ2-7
CASSYPPGGPSYEQYF
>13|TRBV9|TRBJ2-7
CASSRPGGNEQYF
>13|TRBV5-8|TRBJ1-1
CASSHKSNTEAFF
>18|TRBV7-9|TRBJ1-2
CASRRPDRAFQANYGYTF
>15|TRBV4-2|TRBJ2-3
CASSTRLAGADTQYF
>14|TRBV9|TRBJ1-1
CASSAGYDRTEAFF
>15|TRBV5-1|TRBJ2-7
CASSLGAGGRREQYF
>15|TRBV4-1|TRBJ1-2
CASSQVGGFNYGYTF
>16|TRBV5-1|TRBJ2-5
CASSPGTGSAGETQYF
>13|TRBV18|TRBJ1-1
CASTDRGNTEAFF
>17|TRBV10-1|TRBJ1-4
CAVPPRCGTGLCEKLFF
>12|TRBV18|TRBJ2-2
CASSPRTGELFF
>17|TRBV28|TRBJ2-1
CASSTDLGPTSYNEQFF
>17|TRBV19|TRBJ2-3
CASSIVLFEASTDTQYF
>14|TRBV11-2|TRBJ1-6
CASSLSPYNSPLHF
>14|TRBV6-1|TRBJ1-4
CASSERSLPEKLFF
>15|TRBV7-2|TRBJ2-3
CASSKLARGTDTQYF
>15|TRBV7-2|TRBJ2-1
CASSSQWGVNNEQFF
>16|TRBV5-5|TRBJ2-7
CASSRQGTSGVYEQYF
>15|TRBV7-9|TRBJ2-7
CASSQRRDPGDEQYF
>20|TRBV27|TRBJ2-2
CASSLYNPSLAGVYTGELFF
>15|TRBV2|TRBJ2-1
CASSFSGRAINEQFF
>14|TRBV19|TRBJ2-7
CARPQRPGSYEQYF
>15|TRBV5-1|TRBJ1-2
CASSLEPGTATGYTF
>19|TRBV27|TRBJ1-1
CASSFLVPTGDPKNTEAFF
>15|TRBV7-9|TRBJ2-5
CASSLGQAAWETQYF
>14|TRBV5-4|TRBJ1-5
CASSAGGTNQPQHF
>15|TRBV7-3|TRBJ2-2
CASSINGGGTGELFF
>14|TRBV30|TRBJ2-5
CAWSVSTLGETQYF
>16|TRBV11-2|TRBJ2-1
CASSSWGLSSYNEQFF
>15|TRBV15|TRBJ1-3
CATRDRLQPGNTIYF
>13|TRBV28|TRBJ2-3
CASSLSGGDTQYF
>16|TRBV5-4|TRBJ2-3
CASSLFLAGRTDTQYF
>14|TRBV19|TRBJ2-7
CASSLRDRAYEQYF
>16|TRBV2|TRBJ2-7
CASSDWGGTGDSWWYF
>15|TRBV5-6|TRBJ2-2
CASSLKGAGTGELFF
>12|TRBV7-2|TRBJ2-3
CASSLEVNTQYF
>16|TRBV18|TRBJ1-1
CASSPQGQGMNTEAFF
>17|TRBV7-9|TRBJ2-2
CASSLRGQADNTGELFF
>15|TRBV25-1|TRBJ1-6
CASSAQTGRNSPLHF
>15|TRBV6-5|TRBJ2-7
CASSHTSGRSYEQYF
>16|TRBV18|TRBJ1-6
CASSHAGTVLNSPLHF
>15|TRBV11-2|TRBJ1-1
CASSLRGGRNTEAFF
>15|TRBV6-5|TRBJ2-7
CASSPHGQGVAEQYF
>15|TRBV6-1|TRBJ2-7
CASSSGLAESYEQYF